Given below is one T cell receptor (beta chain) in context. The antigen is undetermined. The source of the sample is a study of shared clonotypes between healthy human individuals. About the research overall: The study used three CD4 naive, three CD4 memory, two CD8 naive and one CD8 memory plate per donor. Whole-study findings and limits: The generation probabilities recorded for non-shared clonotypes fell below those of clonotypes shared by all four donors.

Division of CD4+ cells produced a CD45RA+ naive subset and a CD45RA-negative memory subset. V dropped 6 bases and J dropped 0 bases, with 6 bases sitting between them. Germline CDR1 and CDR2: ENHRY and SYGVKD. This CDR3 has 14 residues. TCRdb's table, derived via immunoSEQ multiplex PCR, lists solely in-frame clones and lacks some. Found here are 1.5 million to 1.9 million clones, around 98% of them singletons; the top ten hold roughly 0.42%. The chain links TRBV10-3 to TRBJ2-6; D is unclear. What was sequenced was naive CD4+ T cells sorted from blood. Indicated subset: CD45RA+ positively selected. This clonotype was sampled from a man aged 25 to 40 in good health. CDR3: CAIRQSSGANVLTF. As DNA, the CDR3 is TGTGCCATCAGGCAGAGCTCTGGGGCCAACGTCCTGACTTTC.